The clone carrying this TCR beta chain was observed at least ten times. Its specificity is not known. With the read ending 3 residues before the CDR3 end, the germline J gene is used to fill in that end. The record originates from a study of T cell clonality in common variable immunodeficiency. The germline V gene encodes CDR1 SGHVS and CDR2 FNYEAQ. This CDR3 has 14 residues. V was trimmed by 1 base and J by 6 bases, leaving 11 bases between them. Each donor provided about 5 to 8.5 ml of heparinized whole blood. Findings of the study overall: TCRbeta clonality was increased in CVID versus healthy controls. Reportedly, TCR beta sequences from common variable immunodeficiency showed fewer deletions and N-nucleotide insertions.

TCRdb's table, derived via immunoSEQ multiplex PCR, lists solely in-frame clones and lacks some. The sample counts about 31,000 clones, none seen once; the ten largest own less than 7%. The sample was peripheral blood mononuclear cells. The receptor was isolated from a human donor with common variable immunodeficiency. The chain employs TRBV7-6 and TRBJ2-3, with a weak D call TRBD1 (6 bases). The sequenced CDR3 bases are TGTGCCAGCAGCTTAGGAGGGACAAGGGATACG. This sequence encodes CASSLGGTRDT. The CDR3 reads in full as CASSLGGTRDTQYF.